Listed here are 6 T cell receptor beta chains from one sample, sequenced in a study of T cell changes during pregnancy in multiple sclerosis. Here immunoSEQ multiplex PCR was the method, and the copy in TCRdb shows in-frame clones only, minus some. Of about 71,000 clones listed, just over 90% were seen once; the top ten hold approximately 1.1%. The sequenced sample was peripheral blood, obtained in the third trimester of pregnancy. These receptors came from a female donor with multiple sclerosis, enrolled in a pregnancy study.

The chain recombines TRBV7-2 with TRBJ2-2; 11 bases are shared with TRBD2. From germline, CDR1 is SGHTA and CDR2 FQGNSA. After removal of 3 bases from V and 7 bases from J, the junction contained 7 bases not matched to a gene. CDR3 length: 16 residues. CDR3 in DNA: TGTGCCAGCAGCTTTTTGGGACTAGCGGACGTCGGGGAGCTGTTTTTT. It codes for CASSFLGLADVGELFF.

The rearrangement joins TRBV4-2 to TRBJ2-3; 11 positions match TRBD2. Germline CDR1 and CDR2: LGHNA and YNFKEQ. The CDR3 runs to 16 residues. Trimming took 4 bases from V and 3 from J; bases not matched to a gene: 6. The DNA for the CDR3 is TGTGCCAGCAGCCCCCGGACTAGCGGGCAGACAGATACGCAGTATTTT. Protein sequence: CASSPRTSGQTDTQYF.

The chain couples TRBV19 to TRBJ2-4, with 12 nucleotides matching TRBD2. This CDR3 has 15 amino acids. V shed 6 bases, J shed 8 bases, and the junction held 8 bases outside the gene matches. CDR1 LNHDA and CDR2 SQIVND come from the germline V gene (reference sequence). The CDR3 region is CASSPTSGRLYIQYF. CDR3 nucleotides: TGTGCCAGTAGCCCGACTAGCGGGAGATTATACATTCAGTACTTC.

The V and J genes are TRBV2 and TRBJ1-1, with no clear D. V was clipped by 7 bases and J by 6 bases, with 18 bases between them. The CDR3 consists of 14 residues. CDR1 SNHLY and CDR2 FYNNEI come from the germline V gene. CDR3 sequence: CASKESWASAEAFF. The CDR3 DNA is TGTGCCAGCAAGGAGTCTTGGGCTAGCGCTGAAGCTTTCTTT. Supplemented by reference TRBV2 and TRBJ1-1, the full variable domain reads EPEVTQTPSHQVTQMGQEVILRCVPISNHLYFYWYRQILGQKVEFLVSFYNNEISEKSEIFDDQFSVERPDGSNFTLKIRSTKLEDSAMYFCASKESWASAEAFFGQGTRLTVV.

The chain uses TRBV7-2 and TRBJ2-2; possible D gene TRBD2, 5 bases. Germline CDR1 SGHTA, CDR2 FQGNSA. V shed 5 bases and J shed 5 bases, with 18 bases lying between them. The CDR3 is 16 amino acids. The CDR3 region is CASSRREGSVTGELFF. Here the CDR3 DNA reads TGTGCCAGCAGCCGTCGGGAAGGTAGTGTGACCGGGGAGCTGTTTTTT.

V usage is TRBV18 and J usage is TRBJ2-6, with D hard to call. The germline V and J ends were trimmed by 6 bases and 0 bases, with 12 bases remaining between them. CDR1 and CDR2 (germline): KGHSH, LQKENI. The length of the CDR3 is 16 residues. CDR3 protein: CASSEVPDSGANVLTF. The CDR3 nucleotides are TGTGCCAGCTCCGAAGTACCAGACTCTGGGGCCAACGTCCTGACTTTC.